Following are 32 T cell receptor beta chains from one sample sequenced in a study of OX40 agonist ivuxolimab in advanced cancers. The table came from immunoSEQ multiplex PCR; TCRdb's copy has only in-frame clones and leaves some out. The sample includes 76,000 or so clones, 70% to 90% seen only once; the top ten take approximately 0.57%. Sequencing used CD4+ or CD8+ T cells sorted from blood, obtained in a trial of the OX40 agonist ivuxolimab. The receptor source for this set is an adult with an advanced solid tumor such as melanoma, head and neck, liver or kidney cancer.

CDR3 in amino acids: CASSEALTFLETQYF. The CDR3 bases are TGTGCCAGCAGTGAAGCGCTAACTTTCCTCGAGACCCAGTACTTC. The V call is TRBV6-1, the J call TRBJ2-5; D ambiguous. The CDR3 spans 15 residues. Germline V CDR1 and CDR2: MNHNS, SASEGT. V was pared by 0 bases and J by 5 bases, with 13 bases between.

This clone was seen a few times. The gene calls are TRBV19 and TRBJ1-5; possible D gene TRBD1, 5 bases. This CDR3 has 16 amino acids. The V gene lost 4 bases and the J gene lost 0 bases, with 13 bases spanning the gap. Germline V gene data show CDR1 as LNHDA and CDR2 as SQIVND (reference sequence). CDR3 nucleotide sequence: TGTGCCAGTAGTACGTCGGGGGGGACTAGCAATCAGCCCCAGCATTTT. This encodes CASSTSGGTSNQPQHF. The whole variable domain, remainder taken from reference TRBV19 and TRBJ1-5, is DGGITQSPKYLFRKEGQNVTLSCEQNLNHDAMYWYRQDPGQGLRLIYYSQIVNDFQKGDIAEGYSVSREKKESFPLTVTSAQKNPTAFYLCASSTSGGTSNQPQHFGDGTRLSIL.

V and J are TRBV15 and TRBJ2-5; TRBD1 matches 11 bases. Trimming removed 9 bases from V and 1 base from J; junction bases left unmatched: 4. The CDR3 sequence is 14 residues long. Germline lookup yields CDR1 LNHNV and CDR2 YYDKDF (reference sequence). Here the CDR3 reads CATGQGEVQETQYF. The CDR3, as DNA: TGTGCCACGGGACAGGGGGAGGTCCAAGAGACCCAGTACTTC.

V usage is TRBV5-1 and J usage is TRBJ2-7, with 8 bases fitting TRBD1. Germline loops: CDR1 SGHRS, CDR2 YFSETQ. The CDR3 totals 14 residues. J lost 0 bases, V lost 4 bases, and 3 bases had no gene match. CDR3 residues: CASSTGTGSYEQYF. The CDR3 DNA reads TGCGCCAGCAGCACCGGGACAGGCTCCTACGAGCAGTACTTC.

The CDR3 protein is CASSLERGEHGYTF. In DNA form, the CDR3 reads TGTGCCAGCAGCTTAGAAAGGGGGGAACATGGCTACACCTTC. The chain uses TRBV7-9 and TRBJ1-2; TRBD1 is a possible D gene (6 bases). The CDR3 has 14 residues. V shed 1 base and J shed 6 bases, with 12 bases lying between them. CDR1 is SEHNR and CDR2 is FQNEAQ in the germline V gene (reference sequence).

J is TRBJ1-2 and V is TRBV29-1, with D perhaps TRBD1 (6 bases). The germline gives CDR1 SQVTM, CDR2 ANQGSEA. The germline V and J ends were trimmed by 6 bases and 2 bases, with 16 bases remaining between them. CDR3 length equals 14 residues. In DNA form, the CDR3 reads TGCAGCGTCCTACTGGAAGGGGGGAACTATGGCTACACCTTC. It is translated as CSVLLEGGNYGYTF.

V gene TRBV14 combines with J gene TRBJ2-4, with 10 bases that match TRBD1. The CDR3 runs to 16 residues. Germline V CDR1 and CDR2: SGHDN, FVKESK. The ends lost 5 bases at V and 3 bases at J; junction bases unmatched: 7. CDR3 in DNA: TGTGCCAGCAGCAAGATAGACAGGGGGCGCAAAAACATTCAGTACTTC. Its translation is CASSKIDRGRKNIQYF.

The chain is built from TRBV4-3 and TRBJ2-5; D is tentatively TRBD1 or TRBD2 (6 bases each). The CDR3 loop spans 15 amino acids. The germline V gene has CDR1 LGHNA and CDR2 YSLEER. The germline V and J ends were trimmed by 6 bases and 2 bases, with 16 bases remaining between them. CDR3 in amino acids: CASSPNQGGQETQYF. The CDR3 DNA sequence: TGCGCCAGCAGTCCCAATCAAGGGGGGCAAGAGACCCAGTACTTC.

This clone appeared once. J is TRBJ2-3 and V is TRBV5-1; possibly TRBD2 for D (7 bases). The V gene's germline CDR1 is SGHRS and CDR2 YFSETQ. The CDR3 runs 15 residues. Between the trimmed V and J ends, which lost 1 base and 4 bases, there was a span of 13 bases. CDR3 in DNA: TGCGCCAGCAGCTTGTCCGGGGGGCCCCCAGATACGCAGTATTTT. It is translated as CASSLSGGPPDTQYF. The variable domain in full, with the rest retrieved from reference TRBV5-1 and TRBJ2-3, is KAGVTQTPRYLIKTRGQQVTLSCSPISGHRSVSWYQQTPGQGLQFLFEYFSETQRNKGNFPGRFSGRQFSNSRSEMNVSTLELGDSALYLCASSLSGGPPDTQYFGPGTRLTVL.

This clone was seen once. Here the CDR3 DNA reads TGCGCCAGCAGCCCGGGACGTACCACCTACGAGCAGTACTTC. Amino acids: CASSPGRTTYEQYF. The rearrangement links TRBV4-1 to TRBJ2-7, with D possibly called TRBD1 or TRBD2 (5 bases each). The CDR3 contains 14 residues. V was cut by 4 bases and J by 2 bases, with 12 bases left in between. CDR1 MGHRA and CDR2 YSYEKL come from the germline V gene.

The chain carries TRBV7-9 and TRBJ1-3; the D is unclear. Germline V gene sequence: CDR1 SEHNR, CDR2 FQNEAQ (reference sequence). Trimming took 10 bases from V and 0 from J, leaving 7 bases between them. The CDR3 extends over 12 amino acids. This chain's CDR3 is CANSRSGNTIYF. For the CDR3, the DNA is TGTGCCAACTCGCGCTCTGGAAACACCATATATTTT.

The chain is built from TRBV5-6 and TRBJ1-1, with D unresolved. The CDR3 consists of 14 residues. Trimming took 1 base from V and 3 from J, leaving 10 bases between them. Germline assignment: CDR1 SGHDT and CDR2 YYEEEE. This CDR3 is CASSLYSRYTEAFF. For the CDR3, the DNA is TGTGCCAGCAGCTTGTACAGCAGATACACTGAAGCTTTCTTT.

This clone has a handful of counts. The CDR3: CASTSGASPTADTQYF. CDR3 DNA sequence: TGTGCCAGCACCTCAGGGGCGAGTCCCACGGCAGATACGCAGTATTTT. V gene TRBV11-1 combines with J gene TRBJ2-3, with a weak D call TRBD1 (6 bases). This CDR3 has 16 residues. V gave up 7 bases and J gave up 4 bases, with 21 bases separating them. Germline V gene lookup returns CDR1 SGHAT and CDR2 FQDESV (reference sequence). Full variable domain (remainder filled in from reference TRBV11-1 and TRBJ2-3): EAEVAQSPRYKITEKSQAVAFWCDPISGHATLYWYRQILGQGPELLVQFQDESVVDDSQLPKDRFSAERLKGVDSTLKIQPAELGDSAMYLCASTSGASPTADTQYFGPGTRLTVL.

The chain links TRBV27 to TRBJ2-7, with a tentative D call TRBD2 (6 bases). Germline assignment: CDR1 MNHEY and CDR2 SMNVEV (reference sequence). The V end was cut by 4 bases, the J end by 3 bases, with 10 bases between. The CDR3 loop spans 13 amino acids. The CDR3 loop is CASSSEAGYEQYF. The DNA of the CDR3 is TGTGCCAGCAGTTCGGAAGCGGGCTACGAGCAGTACTTC.

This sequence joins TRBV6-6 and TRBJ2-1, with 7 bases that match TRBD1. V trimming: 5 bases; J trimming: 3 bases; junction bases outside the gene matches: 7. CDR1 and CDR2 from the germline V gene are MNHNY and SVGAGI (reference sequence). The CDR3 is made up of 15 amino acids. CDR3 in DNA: TGTGCCAGCAGTGACGAGACAGGGTACTACAATGAGCAGTTCTTC. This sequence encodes CASSDETGYYNEQFF.

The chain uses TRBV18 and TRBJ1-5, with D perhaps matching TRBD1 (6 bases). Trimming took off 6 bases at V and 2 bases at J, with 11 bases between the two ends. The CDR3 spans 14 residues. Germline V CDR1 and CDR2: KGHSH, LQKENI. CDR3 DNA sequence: TGTGCCAGCTCCCTACAGGGAGGCAATCAGCCCCAGCATTTT. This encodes CASSLQGGNQPQHF.

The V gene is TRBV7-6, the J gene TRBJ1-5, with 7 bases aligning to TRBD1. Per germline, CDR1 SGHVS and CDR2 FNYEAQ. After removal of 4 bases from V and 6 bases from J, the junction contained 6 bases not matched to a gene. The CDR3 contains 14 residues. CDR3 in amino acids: CASSSTGAGQPQHF. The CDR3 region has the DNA TGTGCCAGCAGCTCTACAGGGGCGGGTCAGCCCCAGCATTTT.

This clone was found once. Here the CDR3 reads CASSSGTDYLEQYF. The DNA for the CDR3 is TGTGCCAGCAGCTCCGGGACAGACTACCTCGAGCAGTACTTC. This rearrangement joins TRBV5-5 to TRBJ2-7; 7 bases match TRBD1. The trim removed 3 bases at V and 6 bases at J, leaving 9 bases unmatched. From germline, CDR1 is SGHKS and CDR2 YYEKEE (reference sequence). This CDR3 is built from 14 residues.

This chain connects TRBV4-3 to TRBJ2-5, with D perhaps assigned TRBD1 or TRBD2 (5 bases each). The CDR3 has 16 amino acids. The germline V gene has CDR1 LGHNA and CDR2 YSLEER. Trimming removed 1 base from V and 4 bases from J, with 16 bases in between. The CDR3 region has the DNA TGCGCCAGCAGCCAAGGTGGGACGAACCGGGGAGAGACCCAGTACTTC. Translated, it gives CASSQGGTNRGETQYF.

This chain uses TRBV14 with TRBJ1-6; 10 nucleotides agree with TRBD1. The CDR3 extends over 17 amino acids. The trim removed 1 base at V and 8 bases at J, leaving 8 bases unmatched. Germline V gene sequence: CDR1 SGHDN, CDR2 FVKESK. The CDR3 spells CASSQAAAGTGDSPLHF. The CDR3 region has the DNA TGTGCCAGCAGCCAAGCCGCCGCTGGGACAGGGGATTCACCCCTCCACTTT.

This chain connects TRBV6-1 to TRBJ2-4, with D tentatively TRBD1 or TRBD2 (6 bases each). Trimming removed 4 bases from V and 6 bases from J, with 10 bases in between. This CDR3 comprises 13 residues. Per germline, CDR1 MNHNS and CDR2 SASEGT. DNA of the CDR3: TGTGCCAGCAGTGTGAAGGGGGGAAACATTCAGTACTTC. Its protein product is CASSVKGGNIQYF.

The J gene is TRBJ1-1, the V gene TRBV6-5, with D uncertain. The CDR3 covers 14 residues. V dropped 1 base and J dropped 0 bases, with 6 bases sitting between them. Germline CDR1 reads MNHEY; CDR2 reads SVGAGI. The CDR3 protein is CASSYFGLNTEAFF. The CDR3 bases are TGTGCCAGCAGTTACTTCGGGCTGAACACTGAAGCTTTCTTT.

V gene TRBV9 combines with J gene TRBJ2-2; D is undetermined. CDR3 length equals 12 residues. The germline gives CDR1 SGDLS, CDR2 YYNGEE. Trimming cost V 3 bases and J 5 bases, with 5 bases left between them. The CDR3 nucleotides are TGTGCCAGCAGCGCATCAACCGGGGAGCTGTTTTTT. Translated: CASSASTGELFF.

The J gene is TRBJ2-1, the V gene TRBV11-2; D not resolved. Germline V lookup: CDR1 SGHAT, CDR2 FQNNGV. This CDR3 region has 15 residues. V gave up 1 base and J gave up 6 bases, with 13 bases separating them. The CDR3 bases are TGTGCCAGCAGCTTAGTGGGTTGGGGTTCCAATGAGCAGTTCTTC. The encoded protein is CASSLVGWGSNEQFF.

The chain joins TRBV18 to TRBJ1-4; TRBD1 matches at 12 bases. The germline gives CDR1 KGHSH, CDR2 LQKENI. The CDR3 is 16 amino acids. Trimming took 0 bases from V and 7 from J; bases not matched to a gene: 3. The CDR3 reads CASSPPGTGGSEKLFF. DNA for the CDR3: TGTGCCAGCTCACCACCCGGGACAGGGGGCAGTGAAAAACTGTTTTTT.

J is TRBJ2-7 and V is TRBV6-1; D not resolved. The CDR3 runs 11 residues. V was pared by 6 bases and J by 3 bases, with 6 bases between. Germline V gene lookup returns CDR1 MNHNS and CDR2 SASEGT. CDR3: CASRVNYEQYF. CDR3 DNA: TGTGCCAGCAGGGTAAACTACGAGCAGTACTTC.

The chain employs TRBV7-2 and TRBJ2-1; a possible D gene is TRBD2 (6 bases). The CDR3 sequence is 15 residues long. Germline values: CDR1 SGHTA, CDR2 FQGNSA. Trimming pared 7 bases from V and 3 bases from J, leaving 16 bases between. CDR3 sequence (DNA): TGTGCCAGCACCCCGGAGGGCAGCTTCTACAATGAGCAGTTCTTC. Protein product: CASTPEGSFYNEQFF.

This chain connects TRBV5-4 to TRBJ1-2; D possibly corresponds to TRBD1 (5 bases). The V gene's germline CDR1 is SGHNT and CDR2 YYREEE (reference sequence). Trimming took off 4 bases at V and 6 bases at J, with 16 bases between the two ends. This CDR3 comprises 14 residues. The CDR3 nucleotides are TGTGCCAGCAGCCGCGGGGCAGGGAGGGATGGCTACACCTTC. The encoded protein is CASSRGAGRDGYTF.

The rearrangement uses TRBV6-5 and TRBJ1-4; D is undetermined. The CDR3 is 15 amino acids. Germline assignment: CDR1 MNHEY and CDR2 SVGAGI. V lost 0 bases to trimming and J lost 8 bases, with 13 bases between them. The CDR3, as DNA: TGTGCCAGCAGTTACTCTGGCGGCCGCAGGGAAAAACTGTTTTTT. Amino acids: CASSYSGGRREKLFF.

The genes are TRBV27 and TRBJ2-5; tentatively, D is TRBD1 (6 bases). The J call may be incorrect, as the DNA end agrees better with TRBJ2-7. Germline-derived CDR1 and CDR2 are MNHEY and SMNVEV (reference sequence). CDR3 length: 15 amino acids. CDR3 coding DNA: TGTGCCAGCAGCCGGACAGCGGCCTCAAACTACGAGCAGTACTTC. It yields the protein CASSRTAASNYEQYF.

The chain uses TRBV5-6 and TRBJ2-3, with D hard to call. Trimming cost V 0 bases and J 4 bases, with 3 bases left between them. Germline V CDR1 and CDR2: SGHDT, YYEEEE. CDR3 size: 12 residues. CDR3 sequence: CASSLGADTQYF. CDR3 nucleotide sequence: TGTGCCAGCAGCTTGGGGGCAGATACGCAGTATTTT.

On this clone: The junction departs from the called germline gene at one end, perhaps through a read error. CDR3 coding DNA: TGTGCCAGCAGTGAAGCGCTGACAGGGGAGTGCTTC. It translates to CASSEALTGECF. This chain links TRBV6-1 with TRBJ2-7, with 8 bases aligning to TRBD1. Germline CDR1 and CDR2: MNHNS and SASEGT. The CDR3 length is 12 residues.